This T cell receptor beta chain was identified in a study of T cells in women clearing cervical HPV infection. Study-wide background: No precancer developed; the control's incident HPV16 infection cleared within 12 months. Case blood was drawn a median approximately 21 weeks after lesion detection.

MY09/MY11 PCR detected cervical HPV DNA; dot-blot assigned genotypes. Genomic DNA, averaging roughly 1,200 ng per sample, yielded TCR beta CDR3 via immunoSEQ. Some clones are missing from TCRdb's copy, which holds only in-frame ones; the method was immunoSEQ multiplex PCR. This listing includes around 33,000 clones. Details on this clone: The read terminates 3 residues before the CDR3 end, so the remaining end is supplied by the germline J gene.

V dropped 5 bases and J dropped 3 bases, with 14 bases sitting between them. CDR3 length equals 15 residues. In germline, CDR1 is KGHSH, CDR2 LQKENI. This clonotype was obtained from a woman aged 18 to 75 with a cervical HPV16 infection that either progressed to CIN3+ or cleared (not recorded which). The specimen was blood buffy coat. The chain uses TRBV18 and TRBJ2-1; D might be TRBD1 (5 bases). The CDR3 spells CASSIRQQVYNEQFF. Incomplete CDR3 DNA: TGTGCCAGCTCAATTAGACAGCAGGTCTACAATGAG.